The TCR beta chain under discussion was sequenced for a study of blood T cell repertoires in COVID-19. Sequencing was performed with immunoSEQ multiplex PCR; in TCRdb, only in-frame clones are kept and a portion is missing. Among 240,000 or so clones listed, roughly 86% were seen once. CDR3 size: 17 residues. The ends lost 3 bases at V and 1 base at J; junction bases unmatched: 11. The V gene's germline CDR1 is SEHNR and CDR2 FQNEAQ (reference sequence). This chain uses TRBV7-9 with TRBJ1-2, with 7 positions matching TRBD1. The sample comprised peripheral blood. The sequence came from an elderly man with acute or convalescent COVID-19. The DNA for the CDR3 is TGTGCCAGCAGCTTGCTGACCGGGACAGAAAATAACTATGGCTACACCTTC. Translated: CASSLLTGTENNYGYTF.